This record looks at one TCR beta chain sequence and its context. Its antigen is not known. Within the sample, other DNA sequences also encode this same CDR3. Original analysis: Without quality scores, immunoSEQ junctional reads could not be filtered like full-length reads. Sequencing used immunoSEQ multiplex PCR; TCRdb keeps in-frame clones, though not all of them. The DNA gave D and trimming, while V, J and clone size come from that table. This table holds 1.5 million to 2.5 million clones, about 95% found once. Terminally differentiated effector memory CD45RA+ cells were excluded by CCR7 positive selection of CD45RO-negative cells. This entry comes from a study of shared clonotypes between healthy human individuals. On the study more broadly: Donor composition was a couple of women and three men, aged 18 to 49. Study-wide results and caveats: Naive CD4 clonotypes overlapped across a few donors at roughly 4.5%. Rarefaction exposed incomplete sorted-subset sequencing despite large depth.

Germline assignment: CDR1 SGHDT and CDR2 YYEEEE. Between the trimmed V and J ends, which lost 0 bases and 0 bases, there was a span of 6 bases. The CDR3 contains 14 residues. This TCR was sampled from a man aged 18 to 30 in good health. The specimen sequenced was naive CD8+ T cells sorted from blood. The rearrangement joins TRBV5-6 to TRBJ1-1; D is uncertain. CDR3: CASSLVRMNTEAFF. CDR3 DNA: TGTGCCAGCAGCTTGGTCCGGATGAACACTGAAGCTTTCTTT.